The 24 T cell receptor beta chains below were found in one sample sequenced in a study of OX40 agonist ivuxolimab in advanced cancers. Sequenced by immunoSEQ multiplex PCR; TCRdb stores in-frame clones only, minus some. Among more than 65,000 clones, approximately 91% were seen once, and the ten largest hold approximately 0.38%. The sequenced sample was CD4+ or CD8+ T cells sorted from blood, obtained in a trial of the OX40 agonist ivuxolimab. The receptors here all came from an adult with an advanced solid tumor such as melanoma, head and neck, liver or kidney cancer.

The J gene is TRBJ2-7, the V gene TRBV2; 8 nucleotides agree with TRBD1. J lost 3 bases, V lost 10 bases, and 8 bases had no gene match. Germline loops: CDR1 SNHLY, CDR2 FYNNEI. CDR3 size: 13 residues. Here the CDR3 reads CATKQGVGYEQYF. CDR3 DNA sequence: TGTGCCACCAAACAGGGGGTGGGCTACGAGCAGTACTTC.

The rearrangement joins TRBV25-1 to TRBJ1-2; D is possibly TRBD1 (6 bases). The germline gives CDR1 MGHDK, CDR2 SYGVNS. Trimming pared 10 bases from V and 1 base from J, leaving 13 bases between. CDR3 length equals 13 residues. CDR3 in DNA: TGTGCCACCAGACAGGATCATAACTATGGCTACACCTTC. Protein: CATRQDHNYGYTF.

This rearrangement joins TRBV18 to TRBJ2-7; unclear D gene. Germline CDR1 is KGHSH and CDR2 is LQKENI. The CDR3 runs to 13 residues. V gave up 3 bases and J gave up 3 bases, with 9 bases separating them. CDR3 nucleotide sequence: TGTGCCAGCTCACCTGGCGGAAACTACGAGCAGTACTTC. Its translation: CASSPGGNYEQYF.

This clone was detected only once. The chain carries TRBV5-1 and TRBJ1-3, with D uncertain. V was cut by 5 bases and J by 0 bases, with 12 bases left in between. The CDR3 sequence is 15 residues long. Germline CDR1 reads SGHRS; CDR2 reads YFSETQ. The CDR3 bases are TGCGCCAGCAGGCCTGCCGGGTCCTCTGGAAACACCATATATTTT. Translating gives CASRPAGSSGNTIYF.

This sequence joins TRBV28 and TRBJ2-5; 9 bases are shared with TRBD2. The CDR3 runs 15 residues. J was trimmed by 3 bases and V by 2 bases; bases with no gene match: 4. Germline V gene data show CDR1 as MDHEN and CDR2 as SYDVKM. The CDR3 region has the DNA TGTGCCAGCAGTTTACCGACTAGCGGCAAAGAGACCCAGTACTTC. Its protein product is CASSLPTSGKETQYF.

The chain recombines TRBV23-1 with TRBJ2-2, with D tentatively TRBD1 (6 bases). TRBV23-1 is noted as an ORF with a role that remains uncertain. The CDR3 spans 16 residues. V lost 3 bases to trimming and J lost 1 base, with 12 bases between them. The CDR3 sequence: CASSQIDRQNTGELFF. CDR3 nucleotide sequence: TGCGCCAGCAGTCAGATCGACAGGCAGAACACCGGGGAGCTGTTTTTT.

The V and J genes are TRBV19 and TRBJ2-1, with 8 bases that match TRBD2. The germline gives CDR1 LNHDA, CDR2 SQIVND (reference sequence). Losses at the gene ends were 2 bases for V and 13 bases for J; bases not matched to a gene: 7. The CDR3 has 13 residues. The CDR3 DNA follows: TGTGCCAGTAGTATATCCGGGAGGGAGGGCCAGTTCTTC. Translating it yields CASSISGREGQFF.

The V gene is TRBV9, the J gene TRBJ2-5, with TRBD2 identical over 10 bases. This CDR3 region has 14 residues. The germline CDR1 and CDR2 sequences are SGDLS and YYNGEE. With 4 bases clipped from V and 2 bases from J, the junction kept 2 bases outside the gene matches. CDR3: CASSFSGRQETQYF. The CDR3 bases are TGTGCCAGCAGCTTTAGCGGGAGGCAAGAGACCCAGTACTTC.

V is TRBV12-5 and J is TRBJ1-1; 8 nucleotides align to TRBD1. This CDR3 is built from 15 residues. V was clipped by 1 base and J by 6 bases; unmatched bases: 7. In germline, CDR1 is LGHNT, CDR2 FRNRAP. The CDR3: CASGLGTGQKAEAFF. Here the CDR3 DNA reads TGTGCTAGTGGTTTGGGGACAGGGCAAAAGGCTGAAGCTTTCTTT.

The V gene is TRBV7-2, the J gene TRBJ1-5; TRBD1 might be the D (5 bases). The V and J ends lost 0 bases and 0 bases respectively, with 6 bases between them. This CDR3 contains 15 residues. Germline CDR1 SGHTA, CDR2 FQGNSA. The CDR3, as DNA: TGTGCCAGCAGCTTAGCCGGGACTAGCAATCAGCCCCAGCATTTT. This translates into CASSLAGTSNQPQHF.

The chain joins TRBV7-2 to TRBJ2-7, with D uncertain. V was clipped by 2 bases and J by 3 bases, with 14 bases between them. The CDR3 length is 15 residues. Germline-derived CDR1 and CDR2 are SGHTA and FQGNSA. The CDR3: CASSLSGLLNYEQYF. The DNA of the CDR3 is TGTGCCAGCAGCTTATCTGGCTTGCTGAACTACGAGCAGTACTTC.

The rearrangement uses TRBV10-1 and TRBJ2-1; D unresolved. This CDR3 has 15 amino acids. Germline CDR1 WNHNN, CDR2 SYGVQD (reference sequence). The V end was cut by 0 bases, the J end by 8 bases, with 14 bases between. The CDR3 sequence is CASSESALGRDEQFF. The CDR3 DNA sequence: TGCGCCAGCAGTGAGTCCGCTCTAGGTAGGGATGAGCAGTTCTTC.

The chain carries TRBV2 and TRBJ1-1; 7 bases align to TRBD1. The CDR3 consists of 13 residues. V was pared by 6 bases and J by 1 base, with 2 bases of the junction left unmatched. Germline-derived CDR1 and CDR2 are SNHLY and FYNNEI. The CDR3 here is CASRRQGNTEAFF. CDR3 DNA: TGTGCCAGCAGAAGACAGGGGAACACTGAAGCTTTCTTT. Drawing the rest from reference TRBV2 and TRBJ1-1, the complete variable domain is EPEVTQTPSHQVTQMGQEVILRCVPISNHLYFYWYRQILGQKVEFLVSFYNNEISEKSEIFDDQFSVERPDGSNFTLKIRSTKLEDSAMYFCASRRQGNTEAFFGQGTRLTVV.

CDR3 nucleotides: TGTGCCAGCTCACCTACTAGCGCGACCTACAATGAGCAGTTCTTC. This translates into CASSPTSATYNEQFF. The V call is TRBV18, the J call TRBJ2-1; TRBD2 aligns across 7 bases. The junction had 4 bases not matched to a gene; V was cut back by 3 bases and J by 2 bases. The germline gives CDR1 KGHSH, CDR2 LQKENI. This CDR3 is built from 15 residues.

The CDR3 sequence is CAISASGGGAYEQYF. As DNA, the CDR3 is TGTGCCATCAGTGCGTCAGGTGGTGGGGCCTACGAGCAGTACTTC. J is TRBJ2-7 and V is TRBV10-3, with D unclear. Per the germline V gene, CDR1 is ENHRY and CDR2 is SYGVKD. With 4 bases removed from V and 2 bases from J, the gap between germline ends came to 15 bases. This CDR3 is built from 15 residues.

The chain recombines TRBV19 with TRBJ1-4; D ambiguous. V lost 5 bases, J lost 3 bases, and 10 bases lay in between. Per the germline V gene, CDR1 is LNHDA and CDR2 is SQIVND (reference sequence). This CDR3 is 14 amino acids long. The CDR3 spells CASSGGIANEKLFF. Written as DNA, the CDR3 is TGTGCCAGTAGTGGCGGGATAGCTAATGAAAAACTGTTTTTT. Variable domain in full (rest from reference TRBV19 and TRBJ1-4): DGGITQSPKYLFRKEGQNVTLSCEQNLNHDAMYWYRQDPGQGLRLIYYSQIVNDFQKGDIAEGYSVSREKKESFPLTVTSAQKNPTAFYLCASSGGIANEKLFFGSGTQLSVL.

This chain joins TRBV19 and TRBJ2-6, with unresolved D. Trimming cost V 5 bases and J 3 bases, with 17 bases left between them. The CDR3 is 17 residues long. The germline V gene encodes CDR1 LNHDA and CDR2 SQIVND (reference sequence). This CDR3 is CASSFETSIRGANVLTF. In DNA form, the CDR3 reads TGTGCCAGTAGTTTCGAGACCTCCATCCGTGGGGCCAACGTCCTGACTTTC.

The rearrangement joins TRBV27 to TRBJ1-5; 7 positions match TRBD1. Germline lookup yields CDR1 MNHEY and CDR2 SMNVEV (reference sequence). CDR3 length: 15 residues. The junction had 4 bases not matched to a gene; V was cut back by 3 bases and J by 2 bases. The chain's CDR3 is CASSFLGQGNQPQHF. The CDR3 region has the DNA TGTGCCAGCAGTTTCCTTGGACAGGGCAATCAGCCCCAGCATTTT.

The chain employs TRBV5-4 and TRBJ2-5; TRBD1 might be the D (6 bases). The CDR3 loop spans 15 amino acids. CDR1 and CDR2 from the germline V gene are SGHNT and YYREEE (reference sequence). V lost 0 bases and J lost 0, with 9 bases in between. The chain's CDR3 is CASSLARTDQETQYF. CDR3 nucleotide sequence: TGTGCCAGCAGCTTGGCCCGGACAGACCAAGAGACCCAGTACTTC.

The CDR3 nucleotides read TGTGCCAGCAGCGTAGGGCTAGCGGGAGTGGGAAATGAGCAGTTCTTC. Translating it yields CASSVGLAGVGNEQFF. V and J are TRBV9 and TRBJ2-1; the match to TRBD2 covers 10 bases. CDR1 and CDR2 from the germline V gene are SGDLS and YYNGEE. The CDR3 contains 16 residues. V lost 0 bases and J lost 7; bases outside the gene matches: 7.

V is TRBV27 and J is TRBJ2-1; 11 bases are a match to TRBD2. V was clipped by 6 bases and J by 10 bases; unmatched bases: 11. CDR1 and CDR2 from the germline V gene are MNHEY and SMNVEV (reference sequence). The CDR3 runs to 15 residues. CDR3 coding DNA: TGTGCCAGCAGGGACGCCGGGACTAGCGGTTGGGAGCAGTTCTTC. It specifies CASRDAGTSGWEQFF.

The rearrangement links TRBV6-5 to TRBJ1-3; a possible D gene is TRBD1 (6 bases). Germline V gives CDR1 MNHEY, CDR2 SVGAGI. The CDR3 has 14 amino acids. Trimming cost V 10 bases and J 0 bases, with 13 bases left between them. The CDR3 bases are TGTGCCACCGCACAGGGAGACTCTGGAAACACCATATATTTT. It is translated as CATAQGDSGNTIYF.

The V gene is TRBV11-1, the J gene TRBJ2-1; D is perhaps TRBD2 (6 bases). The CDR3 has 14 amino acids. Germline CDR1 and CDR2: SGHAT and FQDESV (reference sequence). Trimming shortened V by 1 base and J by 7 bases, and 11 bases separated the two germline ends. This chain's CDR3 is CASSLGEVGNEQFF. The CDR3 coding sequence is TGTGCCAGCAGCTTAGGGGAGGTCGGGAATGAGCAGTTCTTC.

V and J are TRBV11-3 and TRBJ2-7; 14 nucleotides match TRBD2. The V segment lost 4 bases and the J segment 6 bases; nucleotides outside the gene matches: 5. The CDR3 consists of 15 residues. Looked up from germline, CDR1 is SGHNT and CDR2 is YENEEA. CDR3 in amino acids: CASSSQGLAGGEQYF. Written as DNA, the CDR3 is TGTGCCAGCAGCTCACAAGGACTAGCGGGAGGCGAGCAGTACTTC. Complete variable domain (other parts from reference TRBV11-3 and TRBJ2-7): EAGVVQSPRYKIIEKKQPVAFWCNPISGHNTLYWYLQNLGQGPELLIRYENEEAVDDSQLPKDRFSAERLKGVDSTLKIQPAELGDSAVYLCASSSQGLAGGEQYFGPGTRLTVT.